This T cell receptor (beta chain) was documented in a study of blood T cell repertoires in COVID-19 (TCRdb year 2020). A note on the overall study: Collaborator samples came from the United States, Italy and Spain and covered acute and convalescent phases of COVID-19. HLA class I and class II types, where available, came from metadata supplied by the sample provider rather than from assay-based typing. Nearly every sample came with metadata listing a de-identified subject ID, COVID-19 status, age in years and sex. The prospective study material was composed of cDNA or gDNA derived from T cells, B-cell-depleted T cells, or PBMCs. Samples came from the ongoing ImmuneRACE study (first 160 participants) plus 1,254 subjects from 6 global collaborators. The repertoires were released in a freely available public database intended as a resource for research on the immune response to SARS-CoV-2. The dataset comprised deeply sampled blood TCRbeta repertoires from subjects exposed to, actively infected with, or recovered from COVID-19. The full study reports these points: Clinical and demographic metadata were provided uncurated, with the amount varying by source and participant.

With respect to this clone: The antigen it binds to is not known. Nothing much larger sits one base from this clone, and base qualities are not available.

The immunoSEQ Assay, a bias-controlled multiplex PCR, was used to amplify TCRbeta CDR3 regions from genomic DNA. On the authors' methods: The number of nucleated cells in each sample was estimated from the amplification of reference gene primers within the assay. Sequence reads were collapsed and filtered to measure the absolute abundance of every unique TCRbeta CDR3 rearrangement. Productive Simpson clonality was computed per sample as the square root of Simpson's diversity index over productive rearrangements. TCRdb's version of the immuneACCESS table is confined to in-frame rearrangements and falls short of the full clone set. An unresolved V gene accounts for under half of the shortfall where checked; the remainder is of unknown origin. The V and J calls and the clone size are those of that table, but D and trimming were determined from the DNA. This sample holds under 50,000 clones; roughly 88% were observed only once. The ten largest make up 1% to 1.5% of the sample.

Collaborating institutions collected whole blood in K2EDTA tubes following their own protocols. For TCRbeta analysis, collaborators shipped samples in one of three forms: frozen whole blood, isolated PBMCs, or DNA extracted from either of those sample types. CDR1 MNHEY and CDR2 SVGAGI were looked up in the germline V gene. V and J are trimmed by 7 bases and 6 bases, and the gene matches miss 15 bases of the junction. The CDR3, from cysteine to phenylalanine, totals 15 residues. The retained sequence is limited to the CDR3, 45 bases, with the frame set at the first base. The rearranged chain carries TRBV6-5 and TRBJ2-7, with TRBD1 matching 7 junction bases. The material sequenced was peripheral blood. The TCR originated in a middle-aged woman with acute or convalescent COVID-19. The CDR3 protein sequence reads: CASNTVFEGAVEQYF. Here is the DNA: TGTGCCAGCAATACGGTGTTTGAGGGGGCGGTCGAGCAGTACTTC.